Below, 19 T cell receptor beta chains from the same sample are listed, as sequenced in a study of blood T cell repertoires in COVID-19. Measured with immunoSEQ multiplex PCR; TCRdb has only the in-frame clones, and not every one. Of approximately 330,000 clones listed, roughly 90% are singletons. Sequencing input: peripheral blood. These receptors came from a woman aged 50 to 60 with active or convalescent COVID-19.

A few counts support this clone. This chain connects TRBV5-1 to TRBJ2-6; tentative D call: TRBD2 (5 bases). Trimming left V 0 bases short and J 4 bases short, with 11 bases between. Germline assignment: CDR1 SGHRS and CDR2 YFSETQ. The CDR3 is 16 amino acids. CDR3 sequence (DNA): TGCGCCAGCAGCTTGGGCGGGTTCTCCGGGGCCAACGTCCTGACTTTC. Amino acids: CASSLGGFSGANVLTF. Complete variable domain (other parts from reference TRBV5-1 and TRBJ2-6): KAGVTQTPRYLIKTRGQQVTLSCSPISGHRSVSWYQQTPGQGLQFLFEYFSETQRNKGNFPGRFSGRQFSNSRSEMNVSTLELGDSALYLCASSLGGFSGANVLTFGAGSRLTVL.

The chain uses TRBV7-2 and TRBJ2-3; possible D gene TRBD2, 6 bases. Germline loops: CDR1 SGHTA, CDR2 FQGNSA. Trimming removed 4 bases from V and 2 bases from J, with 10 bases in between. The CDR3 is 14 residues long. CDR3 in amino acids: CASSYSGPTDTQYF. CDR3 sequence (DNA): TGTGCCAGCAGCTATAGCGGACCCACAGATACGCAGTATTTT.

The V gene is TRBV5-8, the J gene TRBJ2-5, with 8 bases that match TRBD1. The length of the CDR3 is 13 residues. Trimming cost V 5 bases and J 5 bases; bases outside gene matches: 5. From germline, CDR1 is SGHTS and CDR2 YDEGEE. The CDR3: CASRLQGVETQYF. CDR3 in DNA: TGTGCCAGCAGGTTACAGGGGGTTGAGACCCAGTACTTC.

The V and J genes are TRBV6-1 and TRBJ2-7; a possible D gene is TRBD1 (6 bases). Per the germline V gene, CDR1 is MNHNS and CDR2 is SASEGT. V dropped 2 bases and J dropped 5 bases, with 13 bases sitting between them. This CDR3 region has 14 residues. The CDR3 spells CASSENRAIDEQYF. The CDR3 DNA reads as TGTGCCAGCAGTGAAAACAGGGCGATTGACGAGCAGTACTTC.

This clone was seen a single time. The chain is built from TRBV5-3 and TRBJ2-3, with 12 bases lining up with TRBD2. TRBV5-3 is an ORF; its function is uncertain. CDR3 length: 16 amino acids. V shed 4 bases, J shed 2 bases, and the junction held 5 bases outside the gene matches. CDR3 in amino acids: CARSPGLAGPTDTQYF. CDR3 nucleotides: TGTGCCAGAAGCCCGGGACTAGCGGGCCCCACAGATACGCAGTATTTT.

The chain carries TRBV4-1 and TRBJ2-7; D gene uncertain. This CDR3 has 13 residues. Germline V lookup: CDR1 MGHRA, CDR2 YSYEKL. The germline V and J ends were trimmed by 2 bases and 4 bases, with 9 bases remaining between them. The CDR3: CASSQNPQYEQYF. As DNA, the CDR3 is TGCGCCAGCAGCCAAAATCCTCAGTACGAGCAGTACTTC.

The rearrangement links TRBV7-9 to TRBJ2-3; tentatively, D is TRBD1 (5 bases). CDR3 length: 14 amino acids. Trimming removed 2 bases from V and 6 bases from J, with 12 bases in between. CDR1 is SEHNR, CDR2 FQNEAQ, per germline (reference sequence). The CDR3 nucleotides read TGTGCCAGCAGCTTATCGGCCCCAGGGGATACGCAGTATTTT. This gives the protein CASSLSAPGDTQYF.

The chain links TRBV28 to TRBJ1-1; D possibly corresponds to TRBD1 (5 bases). The CDR3 is made up of 12 amino acids. The germline V and J ends were trimmed by 6 bases and 5 bases, with 10 bases remaining between them. Germline V gives CDR1 MDHEN, CDR2 SYDVKM. Written as DNA, the CDR3 is TGTGCCAGCAGACTAAGGGGAACTGAAGCTTTCTTT. Its translation is CASRLRGTEAFF. The full variable domain, completed using reference TRBV28 and TRBJ1-1, is DVKVTQSSRYLVKRTGEKVFLECVQDMDHENMFWYRQDPGLGLRLIYFSYDVKMKEKGDIPEGYSVSREKKERFSLILESASTNQTSMYLCASRLRGTEAFFGQGTRLTVV.

The genes are TRBV28 and TRBJ1-2; 7 nucleotides line up with TRBD1. CDR3 size: 13 residues. Germline V gene data show CDR1 as MDHEN and CDR2 as SYDVKM. With 5 bases clipped from V and 2 bases from J, the junction kept 2 bases outside the gene matches. The CDR3 DNA follows: TGTGCCAGCAGTAAGGGGGCAAACTATGGCTACACCTTC. This sequence encodes CASSKGANYGYTF.

In its sample, this clone was seen once. This chain links TRBV29-1 with TRBJ2-1; TRBD2 matches at 9 bases. Germline CDR1 and CDR2: SQVTM and ANQGSEA. V was pared by 4 bases and J by 5 bases, with 3 bases of the junction left unmatched. This CDR3 contains 13 residues. The CDR3 bases are TGCAGCGTTGGACTAGCGGTGGACAATGAGCAGTTCTTC. Protein sequence: CSVGLAVDNEQFF.

The gene calls are TRBV19 and TRBJ1-1; D gene unclear. V shed 5 bases and J shed 0 bases, with 7 bases lying between them. Germline V lookup: CDR1 LNHDA, CDR2 SQIVND (reference sequence). This CDR3 spans 13 amino acids. Written as DNA, the CDR3 is TGTGCCAGTAGTTTTTCTTTGAACACTGAAGCTTTCTTT. Protein: CASSFSLNTEAFF.

The V call is TRBV18, the J call TRBJ2-3; 10 bases fit TRBD2. The CDR3 totals 16 residues. Germline V gene sequence: CDR1 KGHSH, CDR2 LQKENI. J was trimmed by 1 base and V by 4 bases; bases with no gene match: 5. The CDR3 DNA follows: TGTGCCAGCTCACGTCCCGGGACTAGCGGCACAGATACGCAGTATTTT. Protein: CASSRPGTSGTDTQYF.

J is TRBJ1-2 and V is TRBV7-8; 9 bases are shared with TRBD1. The CDR3 is 16 amino acids. With 7 bases clipped from V and 3 bases from J, the junction kept 12 bases outside the gene matches. The germline V gene encodes CDR1 SGHVS and CDR2 FQNEAQ. The CDR3 DNA reads TGTGCCAGCACCTCCCGTTTAGACAGGGGGGACTATGGCTACACCTTC. Amino acid sequence: CASTSRLDRGDYGYTF.

The chain has TRBV7-3 and TRBJ2-1; possibly TRBD2 for D (7 bases). Trimming shortened V by 1 base and J by 4 bases, and 11 bases separated the two germline ends. This CDR3 contains 15 residues. The germline gives CDR1 SGHTA, CDR2 FQGTGA. The CDR3 bases are TGTGCCAGCAGCTTAATGGGGGGGGCATACAATGAGCAGTTCTTC. It encodes CASSLMGGAYNEQFF.

The gene calls are TRBV5-8 and TRBJ2-5, with a tentative D call TRBD2 (6 bases). This CDR3 has 13 amino acids. From germline, CDR1 is SGHTS and CDR2 YDEGEE. V lost 5 bases to trimming and J lost 7 bases, with 15 bases between them. This CDR3 reads CASRTGLPGTQYF. CDR3 nucleotides: TGTGCCAGCAGGACGGGACTGCCAGGGACCCAGTACTTC.

The rearrangement joins TRBV19 to TRBJ2-7, with a possible D match to TRBD1 (6 bases). V lost 3 bases and J lost 3, with 12 bases in between. The CDR3 sequence is 14 residues long. CDR1 is LNHDA and CDR2 is SQIVND in the germline V gene (reference sequence). CDR3 in DNA: TGTGCCAGTAGTATTGGTCAGGGGAACTACGAGCAGTACTTC. Protein product: CASSIGQGNYEQYF.

J is TRBJ1-4 and V is TRBV4-1; D unresolved. The germline V gene encodes CDR1 MGHRA and CDR2 YSYEKL. This CDR3 is 14 amino acids long. Trimming took off 4 bases at V and 10 bases at J, with 16 bases between the two ends. CDR3 nucleotide sequence: TGCGCCAGCAGCCCACTACCCCGGGTCGCAAAACTGTTTTTT. Translating it yields CASSPLPRVAKLFF.

V usage is TRBV7-9 and J usage is TRBJ1-2, with D unresolved. The V gene's germline CDR1 is SEHNR and CDR2 FQNEAQ (reference sequence). CDR3 size: 14 residues. With 0 bases removed from V and 4 bases from J, the gap between germline ends came to 9 bases. The CDR3 region has the DNA TGTGCCAGCAGCTTAGCTTCAGGAGGCTATGGCTACACCTTC. It yields the protein CASSLASGGYGYTF.

This chain connects TRBV25-1 to TRBJ1-5; D ambiguous. V was cut by 3 bases and J by 7 bases, with 13 bases left in between. The germline CDR1 and CDR2 sequences are MGHDK and SYGVNS. The CDR3 runs to 14 residues. CDR3 sequence: CASSEGRGGQPQHF. The CDR3 nucleotides are TGTGCCAGCAGTGAGGGTCGGGGTGGACAGCCCCAGCATTTT. Supplemented by reference TRBV25-1 and TRBJ1-5, the full variable domain reads EADIYQTPRYLVIGTGKKITLECSQTMGHDKMYWYQQDPGMELHLIHYSYGVNSTEKGDLSSESTVSRIRTEHFPLTLESARPSHTSQYLCASSEGRGGQPQHFGDGTRLSIL.